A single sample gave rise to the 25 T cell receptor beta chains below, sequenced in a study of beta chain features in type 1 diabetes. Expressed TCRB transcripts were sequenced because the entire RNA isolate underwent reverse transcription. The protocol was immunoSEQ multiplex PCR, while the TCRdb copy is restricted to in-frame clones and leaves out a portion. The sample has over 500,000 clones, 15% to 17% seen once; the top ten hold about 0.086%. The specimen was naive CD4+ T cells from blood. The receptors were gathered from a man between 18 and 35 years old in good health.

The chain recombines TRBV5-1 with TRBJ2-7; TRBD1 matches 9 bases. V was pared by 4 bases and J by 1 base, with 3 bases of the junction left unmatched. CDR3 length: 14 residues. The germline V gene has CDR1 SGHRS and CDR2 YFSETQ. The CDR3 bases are TGCGCCAGCAGCCGACAGGGGGAATCCTACGAGCAGTACTTC. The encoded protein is CASSRQGESYEQYF. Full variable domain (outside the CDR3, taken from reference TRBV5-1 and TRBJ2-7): KAGVTQTPRYLIKTRGQQVTLSCSPISGHRSVSWYQQTPGQGLQFLFEYFSETQRNKGNFPGRFSGRQFSNSRSEMNVSTLELGDSALYLCASSRQGESYEQYFGPGTRLTVT.

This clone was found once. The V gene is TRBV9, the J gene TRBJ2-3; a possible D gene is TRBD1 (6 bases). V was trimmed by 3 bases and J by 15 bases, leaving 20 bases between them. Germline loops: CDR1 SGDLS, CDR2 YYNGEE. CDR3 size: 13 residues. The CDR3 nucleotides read TGTGCCAGCAGCGCGCTACAGGGTCCCAGTACCTATTTT. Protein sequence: CASSALQGPSTYF. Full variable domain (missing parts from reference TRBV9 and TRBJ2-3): DSGVTQTPKHLITATGQRVTLRCSPRSGDLSVYWYQQSLDQGLQFLIQYYNGEERAKGNILERFSAQQFPDLHSELNLSSLELGDSALYFCASSALQGPSTYFGPGTRLTVL.

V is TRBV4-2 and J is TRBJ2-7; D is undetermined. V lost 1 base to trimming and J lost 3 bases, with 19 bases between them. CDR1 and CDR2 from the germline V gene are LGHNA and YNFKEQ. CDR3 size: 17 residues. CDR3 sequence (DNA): TGTGCCAGCAGCCAAGGTGGTCGCATCCGAGGCGGCTACGAGCAGTACTTC. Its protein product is CASSQGGRIRGGYEQYF.

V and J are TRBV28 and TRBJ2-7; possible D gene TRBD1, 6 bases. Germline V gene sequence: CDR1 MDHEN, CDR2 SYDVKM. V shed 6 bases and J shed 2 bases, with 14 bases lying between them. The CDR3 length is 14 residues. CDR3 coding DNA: TGTGCCAGCAGGTTCGGTAGGGGGACCTACGAGCAGTACTTC. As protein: CASRFGRGTYEQYF.

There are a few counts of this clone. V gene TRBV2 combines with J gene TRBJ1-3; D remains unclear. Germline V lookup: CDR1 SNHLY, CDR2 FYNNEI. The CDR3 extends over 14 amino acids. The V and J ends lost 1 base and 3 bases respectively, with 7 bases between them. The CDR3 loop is CASSEEGYGNTIYF. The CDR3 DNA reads TGTGCCAGCAGTGAAGAGGGTTATGGAAACACCATATATTTT.

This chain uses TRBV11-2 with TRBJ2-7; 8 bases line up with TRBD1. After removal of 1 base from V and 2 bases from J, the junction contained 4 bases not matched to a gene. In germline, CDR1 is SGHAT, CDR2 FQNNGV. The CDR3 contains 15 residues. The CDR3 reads CASSLVGQDPYEQYF. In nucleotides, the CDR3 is TGTGCCAGCAGCTTAGTGGGACAGGATCCCTACGAGCAGTACTTC.

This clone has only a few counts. CDR3: CATSRGNGETQYF. The CDR3 nucleotides are TGTGCCACCAGCAGGGGAAATGGAGAGACCCAGTACTTC. The chain recombines TRBV15 with TRBJ2-5; no clear D. The CDR3 loop spans 13 amino acids. The germline gives CDR1 LNHNV, CDR2 YYDKDF (reference sequence). V was shortened by 3 bases and J by 4 bases, with 9 bases between the two germline ends.

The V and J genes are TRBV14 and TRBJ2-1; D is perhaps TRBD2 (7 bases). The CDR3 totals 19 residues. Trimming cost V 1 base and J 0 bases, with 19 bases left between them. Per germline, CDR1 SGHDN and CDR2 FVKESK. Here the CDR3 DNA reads TGTGCCAGCAGCCAAGTTGGCGGGGGCTTTAAAAGCTCCTACAATGAGCAGTTCTTC. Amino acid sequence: CASSQVGGGFKSSYNEQFF.

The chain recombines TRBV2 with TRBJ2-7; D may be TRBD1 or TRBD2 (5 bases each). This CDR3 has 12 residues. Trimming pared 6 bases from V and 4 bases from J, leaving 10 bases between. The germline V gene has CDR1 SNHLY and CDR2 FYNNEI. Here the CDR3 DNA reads TGTGCCAGCAGACCTGGGACGTACGAGCAGTACTTC. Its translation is CASRPGTYEQYF.

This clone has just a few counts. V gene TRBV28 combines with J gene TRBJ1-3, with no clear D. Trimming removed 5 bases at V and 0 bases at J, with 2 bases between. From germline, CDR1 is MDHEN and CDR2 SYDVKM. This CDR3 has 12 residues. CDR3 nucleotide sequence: TGTGCCAGCAGTACCTCTGGAAACACCATATATTTT. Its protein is CASSTSGNTIYF. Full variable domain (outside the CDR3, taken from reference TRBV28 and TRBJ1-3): DVKVTQSSRYLVKRTGEKVFLECVQDMDHENMFWYRQDPGLGLRLIYFSYDVKMKEKGDIPEGYSVSREKKERFSLILESASTNQTSMYLCASSTSGNTIYFGEGSWLTVV.

In DNA, the CDR3 is TGTGCCAGCAGCAGGACTAGCGGGGATGGCTCCTACGAGCAGTACTTC. The encoded protein is CASSRTSGDGSYEQYF. The V gene is TRBV7-6, the J gene TRBJ2-7; 12 nucleotides match TRBD2. Trimming cost V 5 bases and J 0 bases; bases outside gene matches: 5. This CDR3 region has 16 residues. Looked up from germline, CDR1 is SGHVS and CDR2 is FNYEAQ.

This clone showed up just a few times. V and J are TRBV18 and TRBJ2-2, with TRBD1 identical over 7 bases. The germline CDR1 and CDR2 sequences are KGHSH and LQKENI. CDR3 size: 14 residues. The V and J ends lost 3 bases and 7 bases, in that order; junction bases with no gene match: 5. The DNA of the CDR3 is TGTGCCAGCTCACCGGGACAGCTCGTCGGGGAGCTGTTTTTT. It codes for CASSPGQLVGELFF.

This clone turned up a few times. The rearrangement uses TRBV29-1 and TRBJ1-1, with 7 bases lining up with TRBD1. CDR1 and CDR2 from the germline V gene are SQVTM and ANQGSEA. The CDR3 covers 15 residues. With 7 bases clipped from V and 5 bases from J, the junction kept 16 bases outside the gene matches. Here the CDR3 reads CSGGGQAGTGTEAFF. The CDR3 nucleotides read TGCAGCGGAGGAGGACAGGCGGGCACGGGAACTGAAGCTTTCTTT.

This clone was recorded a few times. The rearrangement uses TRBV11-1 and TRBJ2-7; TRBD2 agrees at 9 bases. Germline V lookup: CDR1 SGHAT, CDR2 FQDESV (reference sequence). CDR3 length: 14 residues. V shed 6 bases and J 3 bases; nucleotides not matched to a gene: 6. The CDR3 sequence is CASRRTSAGYEQYF. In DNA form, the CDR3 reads TGTGCCAGCAGGAGGACTAGCGCCGGCTACGAGCAGTACTTC.

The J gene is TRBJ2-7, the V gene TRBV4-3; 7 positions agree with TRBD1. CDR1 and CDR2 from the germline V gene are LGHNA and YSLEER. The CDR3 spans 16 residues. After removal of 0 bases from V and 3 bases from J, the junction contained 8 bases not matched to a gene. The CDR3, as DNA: TGCGCCAGCAGCCAAGATACGGACAGGTACTACTACGAGCAGTACTTC. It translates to CASSQDTDRYYYEQYF.

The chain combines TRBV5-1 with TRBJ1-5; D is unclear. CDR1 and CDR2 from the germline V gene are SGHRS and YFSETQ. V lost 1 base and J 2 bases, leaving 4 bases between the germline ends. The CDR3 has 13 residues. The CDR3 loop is CASSLNGNQPQHF. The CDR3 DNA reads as TGCGCCAGCAGCTTGAACGGCAATCAGCCCCAGCATTTT.

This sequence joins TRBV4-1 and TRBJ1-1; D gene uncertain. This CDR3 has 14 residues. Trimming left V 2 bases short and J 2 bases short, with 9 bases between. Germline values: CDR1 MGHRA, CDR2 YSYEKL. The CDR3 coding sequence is TGCGCCAGCAGCCAATGGGAGCCAAACACTGAAGCTTTCTTT. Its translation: CASSQWEPNTEAFF.

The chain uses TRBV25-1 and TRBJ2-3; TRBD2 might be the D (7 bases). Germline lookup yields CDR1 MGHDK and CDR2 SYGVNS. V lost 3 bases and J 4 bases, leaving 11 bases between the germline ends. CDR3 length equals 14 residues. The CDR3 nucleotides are TGTGCCAGCAGTGATCCCGGGGGGCCAGATACGCAGTATTTT. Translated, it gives CASSDPGGPDTQYF.

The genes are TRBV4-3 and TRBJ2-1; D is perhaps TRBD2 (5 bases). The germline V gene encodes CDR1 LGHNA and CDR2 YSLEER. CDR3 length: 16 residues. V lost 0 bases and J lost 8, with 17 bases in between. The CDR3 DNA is TGCGCCAGCAGCCAAGATCGGAGGATTGCGGTGTATGAGCAGTTCTTC. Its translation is CASSQDRRIAVYEQFF.

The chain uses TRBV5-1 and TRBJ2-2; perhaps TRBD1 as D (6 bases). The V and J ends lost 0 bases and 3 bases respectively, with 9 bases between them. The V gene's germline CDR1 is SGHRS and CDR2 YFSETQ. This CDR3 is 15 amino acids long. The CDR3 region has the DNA TGCGCCAGCAGCTTGGGACAGGTGGACACCGGGGAGCTGTTTTTT. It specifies CASSLGQVDTGELFF.

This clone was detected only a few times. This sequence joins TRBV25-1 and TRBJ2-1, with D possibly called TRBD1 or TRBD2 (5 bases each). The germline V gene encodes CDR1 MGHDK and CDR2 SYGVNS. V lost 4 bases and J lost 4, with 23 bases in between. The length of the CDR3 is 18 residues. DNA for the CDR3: TGTGCCAGCAGTGGAGGGGTAGGGCCAAGCCTAGTTTACAATGAGCAGTTCTTC. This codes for CASSGGVGPSLVYNEQFF.

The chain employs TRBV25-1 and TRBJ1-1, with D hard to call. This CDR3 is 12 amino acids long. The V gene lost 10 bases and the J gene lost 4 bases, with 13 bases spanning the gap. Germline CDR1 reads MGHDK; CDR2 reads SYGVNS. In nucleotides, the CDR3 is TGTGCCATCCACGTCTGGGGCACTGAAGCTTTCTTT. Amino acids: CAIHVWGTEAFF.

The CDR3 loop is CASTRTGANDGYTF. CDR3 DNA: TGTGCCAGCACCCGGACAGGGGCGAATGATGGCTACACCTTC. The chain combines TRBV5-6 with TRBJ1-2; 9 bases map to TRBD1. The CDR3 consists of 14 residues. V lost 6 bases, J lost 6 bases, and 9 bases stayed unmatched. Germline assignment: CDR1 SGHDT and CDR2 YYEEEE.

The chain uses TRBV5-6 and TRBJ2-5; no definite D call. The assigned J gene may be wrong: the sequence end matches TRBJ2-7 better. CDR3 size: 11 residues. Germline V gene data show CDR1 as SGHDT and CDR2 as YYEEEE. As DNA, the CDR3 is TGTGCCAGCAGCTTGTTCTACGAGCAGTACTTC. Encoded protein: CASSLFYEQYF.

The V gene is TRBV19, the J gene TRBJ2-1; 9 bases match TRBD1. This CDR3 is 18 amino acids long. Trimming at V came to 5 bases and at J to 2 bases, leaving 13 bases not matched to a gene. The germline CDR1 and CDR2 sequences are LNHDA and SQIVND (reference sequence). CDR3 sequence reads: CASSVGARGQGPYNEQFF. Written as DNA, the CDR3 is TGTGCCAGTAGTGTTGGGGCCCGGGGACAGGGCCCCTACAATGAGCAGTTCTTC.